This TCR beta chain is from a study of a mutant IDH1 vaccine in newly diagnosed glioma. Overall study context: The earlier regimen, radiotherapy, temozolomide, or both, was most often both.

V lost 1 base, J lost 7 bases, and 12 bases stayed unmatched. The CDR3 covers 19 residues. Germline CDR1 SGHTA, CDR2 FQGTGA. This table comes from immunoSEQ multiplex PCR, and its TCRdb copy is limited to in-frame clones, with some not included. The repertoire holds tens of thousands of clones, with around 91% as singletons. Comment on this clone: Its antigen remains unknown.

Noted time point: week 35, safety follow-up. In every dose of vaccine, 300 ug of mutant IDH1 20-mer peptide was given alongside topical imiquimod. Across weeks 1, 3, 5, 7, 11, 15, 19 and 23, patients received a vaccination each time, eight in all. The source of this sequence is a man aged 40-49 years with glioma. The chain carries TRBV7-3 and TRBJ2-1; the match to TRBD2 covers 14 bases. The source material was PBMCs, sampled from a glioma patient whose treatment included an IDH1 peptide vaccine. The CDR3 nucleotides are TGTGCCAGCAGCTTAAGAGGGGGGACTAGCGGGAGTAAACTGAATGAGCAGTTCTTC. Translated: CASSLRGGTSGSKLNEQFF.